Shown below are 26 T cell receptor beta chains from a single sample sequenced in a study of CD8 T cells in Susac syndrome. RNA, at 0.5 to 1 ug, was reverse transcribed with random hexamers. In TCRdb, the immunoSEQ multiplex PCR reads were re-called with MiXCR into one record per CDR3 protein. The sample consists of 100,000 to 150,000 distinct CDR3 sequences, around 95% of them appearing once. What was sequenced was CD4+ T cells from PBMCs. These receptors originate from a human donor in good health.

CDR3 DNA sequence: TGCAGCGTTGAATCGGGACAGACCTTGCAGTATTTT. It encodes CSVESGQTLQYF. The gene calls are TRBV29-1 and TRBJ2-3; the match to TRBD1 covers 7 bases. Looked up from germline, CDR1 is SQVTM and CDR2 is ANQGSEA. CDR3 length: 12 residues. Germline trimming cut 2 bases from V and 11 bases from J; bases unmatched to any gene: 7.

This clonotype has just one count. The gene calls are TRBV7-2 and TRBJ2-1, with TRBD2 matching over 15 bases. This CDR3 has 16 amino acids. Germline loops: CDR1 SGHTA, CDR2 FQGNSA. J lost 6 bases, V lost 7 bases, and 7 bases had no gene match. CDR3 residues: CASTRMGLAGGNEQFF. The CDR3 nucleotides are TGTGCCAGCACCCGAATGGGACTAGCGGGGGGCAATGAGCAGTTCTTC.

The chain carries TRBV2 and TRBJ2-7, with 11 bases lining up with TRBD2. Germline V gene lookup returns CDR1 SNHLY and CDR2 FYNNEI. The length of the CDR3 is 13 residues. The V segment lost 7 bases and the J segment 6 bases; nucleotides outside the gene matches: 5. The CDR3 nucleotides read TGTGCCAGCACCTTAGCGGGAGGGGCCGAGCAGTACTTC. Translating it yields CASTLAGGAEQYF.

The rearrangement links TRBV7-2 to TRBJ2-5; possibly TRBD2 for D (6 bases). V dropped 4 bases and J dropped 1 base, with 10 bases sitting between them. The germline CDR1 and CDR2 sequences are SGHTA and FQGNSA. This CDR3 comprises 14 residues. The CDR3, as DNA: TGTGCCAGCAGCTCAGCGGGCCTCCAAGAGACCCAGTACTTC. Its translation is CASSSAGLQETQYF.

This chain uses TRBV18 with TRBJ1-3; tentative D call: TRBD1 (5 bases). CDR1 is KGHSH and CDR2 is LQKENI in the germline V gene. Trimming pared 1 base from V and 0 bases from J, leaving 13 bases between. The CDR3 loop spans 17 amino acids. The CDR3, as DNA: TGTGCCAGCTCACCACGCCCCCTGGGGCTCTCTGGAAACACCATATATTTT. This gives the protein CASSPRPLGLSGNTIYF.

V usage is TRBV2 and J usage is TRBJ2-5; 9 bases align to TRBD1. Germline V gene sequence: CDR1 SNHLY, CDR2 FYNNEI. The CDR3 has 14 amino acids. With 4 bases clipped from V and 3 bases from J, the junction kept 3 bases outside the gene matches. CDR3 protein: CASSADRGEETQYF. CDR3 sequence (DNA): TGTGCCAGCAGTGCGGACAGGGGAGAAGAGACCCAGTACTTC.

Only one count was recorded for this clonotype. The chain carries TRBV7-2 and TRBJ1-1; D gene ambiguous. This CDR3 comprises 12 residues. CDR1 and CDR2 (germline): SGHTA, FQGNSA. The germline V and J ends were trimmed by 5 bases and 4 bases, with 8 bases remaining between them. This CDR3 is CASSPMPTEAFF. The CDR3 region has the DNA TGTGCCAGCAGCCCTATGCCCACTGAAGCTTTCTTT.

The CDR3 here is CASGGRSVDYYGYTF. CDR3 coding DNA: TGTGCCTCGGGAGGGAGGAGCGTGGATTACTATGGCTACACCTTC. The J gene is TRBJ1-2, the V gene TRBV30; D uncertain. CDR1 GTSNPN and CDR2 SVGIG come from the germline V gene (reference sequence). This CDR3 spans 15 amino acids. V lost 7 bases and J 3 bases, leaving 21 bases between the germline ends.

The rearrangement links TRBV5-6 to TRBJ2-7; 10 bases line up with TRBD2. Germline-derived CDR1 and CDR2 are SGHDT and YYEEEE. The CDR3 spans 16 residues. The V segment lost 0 bases and the J segment 6 bases; nucleotides outside the gene matches: 9. CDR3 residues: CASSLAKTSGTLEQYF. The CDR3 DNA follows: TGTGCCAGCAGCTTGGCTAAAACTAGCGGGACCCTCGAGCAGTACTTC.

The chain joins TRBV15 to TRBJ1-5; D may be TRBD1 (5 bases). Between the trimmed V and J ends, which lost 6 bases and 1 base, there was a span of 10 bases. This CDR3 spans 14 amino acids. Germline lookup yields CDR1 LNHNV and CDR2 YYDKDF (reference sequence). The CDR3 region is CATSQGVSNQPQHF. The CDR3 DNA follows: TGTGCCACCAGTCAGGGAGTGAGCAATCAGCCCCAGCATTTT.

Here the CDR3 reads CASRNTGEAKNIQYF. The CDR3 coding sequence is TGTGCCAGCAGAAATACAGGGGAAGCCAAAAACATTCAGTACTTC. The chain combines TRBV2 with TRBJ2-4; 7 nucleotides agree with TRBD1. The J segment lost 0 bases and the V segment lost 6 bases, leaving 5 bases of the junction unmatched. CDR1 is SNHLY, CDR2 FYNNEI, per germline. This CDR3 comprises 15 residues.

V is TRBV20-1 and J is TRBJ2-1, with TRBD2 matching 7 bases. CDR1 and CDR2 from the germline V gene are DFQATT and SNEGSKA (reference sequence). With 6 bases clipped from V and 6 bases from J, the junction kept 8 bases outside the gene matches. The CDR3 contains 13 residues. Here the CDR3 DNA reads TGCAGTGCGGAGGGGAGGGCCGGCAATGAGCAGTTCTTC. Translation gives CSAEGRAGNEQFF.

This clonotype came up once. The chain uses TRBV5-1 and TRBJ2-5; 7 bases align to TRBD2. The CDR3 contains 13 residues. The V gene's germline CDR1 is SGHRS and CDR2 YFSETQ. Trimming cost V 6 bases and J 1 base; bases outside gene matches: 3. CDR3 protein: CASNGGGQETQYF. The DNA for the CDR3 is TGCGCCAGCAACGGCGGGGGCCAAGAGACCCAGTACTTC.

The chain links TRBV5-4 to TRBJ1-3, with 8 bases that match TRBD1. The ends lost 4 bases at V and 0 bases at J; junction bases unmatched: 6. Germline CDR1 SGHNT, CDR2 YYREEE (reference sequence). The CDR3 is 16 residues long. Written as DNA, the CDR3 is TGTGCCAGCAGCCCCGACAGGGGCTACTCTGGAAACACCATATATTTT. This sequence encodes CASSPDRGYSGNTIYF. The full variable domain, completed using reference TRBV5-4 and TRBJ1-3, is ETGVTQSPTHLIKTRGQQVTLRCSSQSGHNTVSWYQQALGQGPQFIFQYYREEENGRGNFPPRFSGLQFPNYSSELNVNALELDDSALYLCASSPDRGYSGNTIYFGEGSWLTVV.

This clonotype was observed once. The gene calls are TRBV6-5 and TRBJ1-1; a possible D gene is TRBD1 (5 bases). The CDR3 length is 16 residues. CDR1 is MNHEY, CDR2 SVGAGI, per germline. With 0 bases removed from V and 3 bases from J, the gap between germline ends came to 14 bases. The CDR3 is CASSYSGVRWDTEAFF. As DNA, the CDR3 is TGTGCCAGCAGTTACTCAGGGGTGCGCTGGGACACTGAAGCTTTCTTT.

The gene calls are TRBV7-2 and TRBJ1-1, with 7 bases fitting TRBD1. Per the germline V gene, CDR1 is SGHTA and CDR2 is FQGNSA. V gave up 10 bases and J gave up 5 bases; unmatched junction bases: 10. This CDR3 has 13 amino acids. CDR3 DNA: TGTGCCATCACGAGGGGGCAGGGGACTGAAGCTTTCTTT. Its protein is CAITRGQGTEAFF.

The rearrangement joins TRBV30 to TRBJ2-7; 7 bases are a match to TRBD2. After removal of 4 bases from V and 6 bases from J, the junction contained 12 bases not matched to a gene. Looked up from germline, CDR1 is GTSNPN and CDR2 is SVGIG (reference sequence). This CDR3 has 14 residues. The CDR3 spells CAWNGGSDLAEQYF. DNA of the CDR3: TGTGCCTGGAATGGCGGGAGCGACCTAGCCGAGCAGTACTTC.

Written as DNA, the CDR3 is TGTGCCAGCAGTTACACAGGGACAGGGGGCGTGTTTGGGGCCAACGTCCTGACTTTC. It is translated as CASSYTGTGGVFGANVLTF. The J gene is TRBJ2-6, the V gene TRBV6-5; 12 bases match TRBD1. CDR1 and CDR2 from the germline V gene are MNHEY and SVGAGI. This CDR3 spans 19 amino acids. V trimming: 2 bases; J trimming: 3 bases; junction bases outside the gene matches: 8.

V is TRBV20-1 and J is TRBJ2-7; D ambiguous. Germline V CDR1 and CDR2: DFQATT, SNEGSKA (reference sequence). The CDR3 spans 11 residues. Trimming removed 4 bases at V and 3 bases at J, with 7 bases between. In DNA, the CDR3 is TGCAGTGCTAACGACGGCTACGAGCAGTACTTC. It is translated as CSANDGYEQYF.

The V and J genes are TRBV10-3 and TRBJ1-1; 7 nucleotides agree with TRBD1. V gave up 4 bases and J gave up 5 bases; unmatched junction bases: 10. This CDR3 has 15 amino acids. From germline, CDR1 is ENHRY and CDR2 SYGVKD. CDR3 DNA sequence: TGTGCCATCAGTGCGGAAAGAGACAGGGTTACTGAAGCTTTCTTT. Its protein is CAISAERDRVTEAFF.

The chain carries TRBV9 and TRBJ1-1; D unresolved. Germline values: CDR1 SGDLS, CDR2 YYNGEE. With 4 bases removed from V and 0 bases from J, the gap between germline ends came to 19 bases. The CDR3 loop spans 17 amino acids. CDR3 in amino acids: CASSSKAGDPLNTEAFF. The DNA for the CDR3 is TGTGCCAGCAGCTCCAAGGCCGGGGATCCCCTGAACACTGAAGCTTTCTTT. Full variable domain (outside the CDR3, taken from reference TRBV9 and TRBJ1-1): DSGVTQTPKHLITATGQRVTLRCSPRSGDLSVYWYQQSLDQGLQFLIQYYNGEERAKGNILERFSAQQFPDLHSELNLSSLELGDSALYFCASSSKAGDPLNTEAFFGQGTRLTVV.

CDR3 in amino acids: CASRDRGQEGANVLTF. The CDR3 DNA reads as TGTGCCAGCAGGGACAGGGGGCAGGAGGGGGCCAACGTCCTGACTTTC. This chain uses TRBV12-3 or TRBV12-4 with TRBJ2-6; 11 bases are a match to TRBD1. This CDR3 is built from 16 residues. With 6 bases clipped from V and 4 bases from J, the junction kept 5 bases outside the gene matches.

The chain uses TRBV9 and TRBJ2-2; perhaps TRBD1 as D (6 bases). Germline V gene data show CDR1 as SGDLS and CDR2 as YYNGEE. The CDR3 consists of 14 residues. The V end was cut by 9 bases, the J end by 1 base, with 13 bases between. Here the CDR3 reads CATRSGVNTGELFF. The CDR3 coding sequence is TGTGCCACCCGATCAGGGGTGAACACCGGGGAGCTGTTTTTT. The variable domain in full, completed from reference TRBV9 and TRBJ2-2, reads DSGVTQTPKHLITATGQRVTLRCSPRSGDLSVYWYQQSLDQGLQFLIQYYNGEERAKGNILERFSAQQFPDLHSELNLSSLELGDSALYFCATRSGVNTGELFFGEGSRLTVL.

V and J are TRBV12-3 or TRBV12-4 and TRBJ1-1; a possible D gene is TRBD1 (5 bases). The V and J ends lost 1 base and 5 bases respectively, with 11 bases between them. The CDR3 has 14 residues. In DNA form, the CDR3 reads TGTGCCAGCAGTTTAGGGGGGGTGGGGACTGAAGCTTTCTTT. Amino acids: CASSLGGVGTEAFF.

V is TRBV6-5 and J is TRBJ2-7; 10 bases agree with TRBD1. The length of the CDR3 is 15 residues. CDR1 and CDR2 (germline): MNHEY, SVGAGI. The trim removed 10 bases at V and 4 bases at J, leaving 13 bases unmatched. The CDR3 nucleotides are TGTGCCACCAACCCCACCGGGGACAGGGGATACGAGCAGTACTTC. It encodes CATNPTGDRGYEQYF.

This clonotype was detected once. The chain employs TRBV20-1 and TRBJ2-3; 7 positions match TRBD1. Trimming took 3 bases from V and 2 from J; bases not matched to a gene: 8. CDR1 and CDR2 from the germline V gene are DFQATT and SNEGSKA (reference sequence). The CDR3 runs to 15 residues. Here the CDR3 DNA reads TGCAGTGCTAGGAGACAGGGAACTTACACAGATACGCAGTATTTT. It specifies CSARRQGTYTDTQYF.